This T cell receptor (beta chain) was sequenced for a study of T cells after yellow fever vaccination. V was shortened by 1 base and J by 0 bases, with 2 bases between the two germline ends. The CDR3 contains 13 residues. TCRdb independently ran MiXCR on the 5' RACE reads; one entry per CDR3 protein. The sample records some 670,000 distinct CDR3 sequences, about 12% being singletons. This material consisted of PBMCs, taken on the day of the yellow fever booster vaccination. The rearrangement uses TRBV12-3 or TRBV12-4 and TRBJ2-3; D ambiguous. This TCR was sampled from a man aged 25-45 years who received the YFV17D yellow fever vaccine. Here the CDR3 DNA reads TGTGCCAGCAGTTTAGAGAGCACAGATACGCAGTATTTT. As protein: CASSLESTDTQYF.